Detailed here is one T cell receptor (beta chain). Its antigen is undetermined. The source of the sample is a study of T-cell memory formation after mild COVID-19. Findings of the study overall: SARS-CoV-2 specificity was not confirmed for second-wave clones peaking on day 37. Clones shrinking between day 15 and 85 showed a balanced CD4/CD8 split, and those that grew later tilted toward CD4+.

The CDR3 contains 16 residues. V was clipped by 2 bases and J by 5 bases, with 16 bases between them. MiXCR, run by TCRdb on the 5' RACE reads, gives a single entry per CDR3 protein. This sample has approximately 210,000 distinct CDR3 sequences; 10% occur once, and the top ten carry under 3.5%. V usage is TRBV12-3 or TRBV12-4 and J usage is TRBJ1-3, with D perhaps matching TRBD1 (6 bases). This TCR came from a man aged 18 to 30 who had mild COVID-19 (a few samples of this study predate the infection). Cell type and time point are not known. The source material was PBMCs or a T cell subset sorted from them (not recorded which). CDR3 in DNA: TGTGCCAGCAGTTTAACCCCGTTCGGGGGCCGAAACACCATATATTTT. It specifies CASSLTPFGGRNTIYF.